Below, 28 T cell receptor beta chains from the same sample are listed, as sequenced in a study of cytomegalovirus exposure and HLA in healthy donors. This PCR relied on a set of 60 Vbeta primers and 13 Jbeta primers. TCRdb keeps only in-frame clones here, not all; method: immunoSEQ multiplex PCR. The table includes approximately 180,000 clones, 55% to 75% detected once. Sequencing input: PBMCs. The receptors come from a human donor in good health.

The J gene is TRBJ1-2, the V gene TRBV18; D uncertain. Deletions cut 3 bases from V and 5 bases from J, with 10 bases between. The CDR3 loop spans 13 amino acids. From germline, CDR1 is KGHSH and CDR2 LQKENI. CDR3 protein: CASSPGSLYGYTF. The CDR3, as DNA: TGTGCCAGCTCACCGGGCAGCCTATATGGCTACACCTTC.

This chain links TRBV5-1 with TRBJ1-1; D remains ambiguous. The CDR3 runs to 13 residues. Per the germline V gene, CDR1 is SGHRS and CDR2 is YFSETQ. Trimming left V 4 bases short and J 2 bases short, with 9 bases between. The CDR3 loop is CASSIDINTEAFF. As DNA, the CDR3 is TGCGCCAGCAGCATCGACATTAACACTGAAGCTTTCTTT.

The V and J genes are TRBV29-1 and TRBJ2-3; TRBD2 matches 12 bases. The CDR3 spans 15 residues. Trimming removed 8 bases from V and 0 bases from J; junction bases left unmatched: 6. Germline-derived CDR1 and CDR2 are SQVTM and ANQGSEA. The CDR3 is CSSTSGGPSTDTQYF. In DNA, the CDR3 is TGCAGCTCGACTAGCGGGGGACCTAGCACAGATACGCAGTATTTT.

This chain joins TRBV18 and TRBJ2-1; 8 bases agree with TRBD1. The CDR3 spans 15 residues. Per germline, CDR1 KGHSH and CDR2 LQKENI. V lost 4 bases, J lost 4 bases, and 6 bases stayed unmatched. In nucleotides, the CDR3 is TGTGCCAGCTCACTGGACAGGGAGAGTTACAATGAGCAGTTCTTC. Protein product: CASSLDRESYNEQFF. The variable domain in full, with the rest retrieved from reference TRBV18 and TRBJ2-1, is NAGVMQNPRHLVRRRGQEARLRCSPMKGHSHVYWYRQLPEEGLKFMVYLQKENIIDESGMPKERFSAEFPKEGPSILRIQQVVRGDSAAYFCASSLDRESYNEQFFGPGTRLTVL.

Many counts were recorded for this clone. This specimen includes other DNA sequences encoding the same CDR3. This chain connects TRBV6-4 to TRBJ2-3, with a possible D match to TRBD1 (6 bases). The CDR3 loop spans 13 amino acids. CDR1 MRHNA and CDR2 SNTAGT come from the germline V gene. The V end was cut by 4 bases, the J end by 1 base, with 6 bases between. The CDR3 coding sequence is TGTGCCAGCAGTGCAGGGGGCACAGATACGCAGTATTTT. As protein: CASSAGGTDTQYF.

The chain carries TRBV7-9 and TRBJ2-5, with D possibly TRBD2 on 5 matching bases. The J call may be incorrect, as the DNA end agrees better with TRBJ2-7. The CDR3 has 17 residues. The germline V gene encodes CDR1 SEHNR and CDR2 FQNEAQ (reference sequence). This CDR3 reads CASGNSRTDYSSYEQYF. In nucleotides, the CDR3 is TGTGCCAGCGGAAACTCTAGGACCGACTATAGCTCCTACGAGCAGTACTTC.

This chain joins TRBV4-3 and TRBJ1-4; D is unclear. Germline assignment: CDR1 LGHNA and CDR2 YSLEER. The CDR3 totals 16 residues. Trimming stripped 4 bases from V and 0 bases from J, with 12 bases between. The CDR3 loop reads CASSRGLAATNEKLFF. In nucleotides, the CDR3 is TGCGCCAGCAGCCGCGGACTAGCTGCAACTAATGAAAAACTGTTTTTT.

V and J are TRBV5-4 and TRBJ1-2; TRBD1 might be the D (5 bases). The ends were cut back, 7 bases at V and 4 bases at J, with 14 bases in the middle. There are 13 residues in the CDR3. Germline assignment: CDR1 SGHNT and CDR2 YYREEE (reference sequence). CDR3: CASQGSTTYGYTF. The CDR3 DNA is TGTGCCAGCCAGGGAAGTACTACCTATGGCTACACCTTC.

The J gene is TRBJ2-1, the V gene TRBV11-3; 7 bases line up with TRBD2. The V gene's germline CDR1 is SGHNT and CDR2 YENEEA. V lost 1 base and J lost 3; bases outside the gene matches: 0. This CDR3 has 14 amino acids. The DNA of the CDR3 is TGTGCCAGCAGCTTAGGCGGGGGCTACAATGAGCAGTTCTTC. Translation gives CASSLGGGYNEQFF.

The V call is TRBV5-5, the J call TRBJ1-2; 8 bases are shared with TRBD1. The J segment lost 1 base and the V segment lost 3 bases, leaving 17 bases of the junction unmatched. The CDR3 loop spans 19 amino acids. Per the germline V gene, CDR1 is SGHKS and CDR2 is YYEKEE (reference sequence). In nucleotides, the CDR3 is TGTGCCAGCAGCTCCACAACGGCGACAGGGGCAGGTATTAACTATGGCTACACCTTC. Its protein product is CASSSTTATGAGINYGYTF.

This chain connects TRBV18 to TRBJ1-1; possible D gene TRBD1, 5 bases. Germline V lookup: CDR1 KGHSH, CDR2 LQKENI. Trimming took 4 bases from V and 5 from J, leaving 14 bases between them. The length of the CDR3 is 14 residues. The CDR3 sequence is CASSLREGLTEAFF. CDR3 in DNA: TGTGCCAGCTCACTGCGGGAGGGGCTGACTGAAGCTTTCTTT. Complete variable domain (other parts from reference TRBV18 and TRBJ1-1): NAGVMQNPRHLVRRRGQEARLRCSPMKGHSHVYWYRQLPEEGLKFMVYLQKENIIDESGMPKERFSAEFPKEGPSILRIQQVVRGDSAAYFCASSLREGLTEAFFGQGTRLTVV.

The chain uses TRBV5-1 and TRBJ2-1; maybe TRBD2 (6 bases). Germline lookup yields CDR1 SGHRS and CDR2 YFSETQ. Deletions cut 4 bases from V and 1 base from J, with 21 bases between. The CDR3 contains 18 residues. In DNA form, the CDR3 reads TGCGCCAGCAGCGAGGGTCGGGTGCGGGGAACATCCTACAATGAGCAGTTCTTC. It specifies CASSEGRVRGTSYNEQFF.

This clone came up a few times. The chain links TRBV29-1 to TRBJ2-1, with 9 bases lining up with TRBD1. Trimming cost V 1 base and J 7 bases; bases outside gene matches: 2. The germline V gene encodes CDR1 SQVTM and CDR2 ANQGSEA. The CDR3 extends over 13 amino acids. The CDR3 DNA reads TGCAGCGTTGAAGTGACAGGGGGGAATGAGCAGTTCTTC. Translated: CSVEVTGGNEQFF.

The genes are TRBV6-1 and TRBJ1-4; 7 bases line up with TRBD1. Germline V gene lookup returns CDR1 MNHNS and CDR2 SASEGT. This CDR3 is 15 amino acids long. V trimming: 1 base; J trimming: 2 bases; junction bases outside the gene matches: 1. The CDR3 nucleotides read TGTGCCAGCAGTGAAGGACAGGGCACTAATGAAAAACTGTTTTTT. Amino acid sequence: CASSEGQGTNEKLFF.

The V and J genes are TRBV19 and TRBJ1-6; TRBD1 might be the D (6 bases). Germline assignment: CDR1 LNHDA and CDR2 SQIVND (reference sequence). The CDR3 extends over 15 amino acids. V gave up 1 base and J gave up 7 bases, with 11 bases separating them. The CDR3 region has the DNA TGTGCCAGTAGTATAGTGGCGCAGGGGAATTCACCCCTCCACTTT. This translates into CASSIVAQGNSPLHF.

J is TRBJ1-2 and V is TRBV4-2; D not resolved. The V end lost 0 bases, the J end lost 0 bases, and 5 bases lay between the germline ends. Germline lookup yields CDR1 LGHNA and CDR2 YNFKEQ. The CDR3 totals 14 residues. The DNA of the CDR3 is TGTGCCAGCAGCCAAGACAGATCTAACTATGGCTACACCTTC. Its protein product is CASSQDRSNYGYTF.

This clone was observed a few times. The gene calls are TRBV29-1 and TRBJ1-1; D possibly corresponds to TRBD1 (5 bases). V was clipped by 1 base and J by 5 bases, with 11 bases between them. Germline loops: CDR1 SQVTM, CDR2 ANQGSEA. The CDR3 has 13 residues. The DNA for the CDR3 is TGCAGCGTTGAAGGCACGGGGGGAACTGAAGCTTTCTTT. It codes for CSVEGTGGTEAFF.

The rearrangement joins TRBV7-8 to TRBJ2-7, with D perhaps matching TRBD1 (6 bases). The length of the CDR3 is 14 residues. The germline gives CDR1 SGHVS, CDR2 FQNEAQ. Trimming pared 5 bases from V and 1 base from J, leaving 12 bases between. CDR3 coding DNA: TGTGCCAGCAGCGCTGGGACATCATCCTACGAGCAGTACTTC. It specifies CASSAGTSSYEQYF.

CDR3 residues: CASSLDRGEAYEQYF. CDR3 in DNA: TGTGCCAGCAGCTTGGACAGGGGAGAAGCCTACGAGCAGTACTTC. V and J are TRBV5-6 and TRBJ2-7; 7 positions match TRBD1. With 0 bases clipped from V and 2 bases from J, the junction kept 5 bases outside the gene matches. The CDR3 is 15 amino acids. The germline gives CDR1 SGHDT, CDR2 YYEEEE.

V and J are TRBV30 and TRBJ1-2, with 8 nucleotides matching TRBD1. With V trimmed by 3 bases and J by 0 bases, 6 bases remained unmatched. This CDR3 has 15 residues. Germline values: CDR1 GTSNPN, CDR2 SVGIG (reference sequence). Written as DNA, the CDR3 is TGTGCCTGGAGGACCCAGGGGGCGACTAACTATGGCTACACCTTC. Translation gives CAWRTQGATNYGYTF. Full variable domain (remainder filled in from reference TRBV30 and TRBJ1-2): SQTIHQWPATLVQPVGSPLSLECTVEGTSNPNLYWYRQAAGRGLQLLFYSVGIGQISSEVPQNLSASRPQDRQFILSSKKLLLSDSGFYLCAWRTQGATNYGYTFGSGTRLTVV.

This clone was seen a single time. This chain links TRBV4-3 with TRBJ2-6; maybe TRBD1 (6 bases). Germline loops: CDR1 LGHNA, CDR2 YSLEER. This CDR3 comprises 18 residues. V lost 0 bases, J lost 0 bases, and 12 bases lay in between. DNA for the CDR3: TGCGCCAGCAGCCAAGAGACAGGAGTTAACTCTGGGGCCAACGTCCTGACTTTC. Amino acid sequence: CASSQETGVNSGANVLTF.

The chain recombines TRBV30 with TRBJ2-5; TRBD1 might be the D (6 bases). The J call is doubtful: the DNA matches TRBJ2-7 better. The germline V gene has CDR1 GTSNPN and CDR2 SVGIG (reference sequence). The CDR3 covers 15 residues. The CDR3: CAWREGAGEEDEQYF. The CDR3 DNA follows: TGTGCCTGGAGAGAAGGGGCAGGGGAAGAGGACGAGCAGTACTTC.

A single count supports this clone. The rearrangement joins TRBV19 to TRBJ1-1; no reliable D call. CDR3 size: 14 residues. The V and J ends lost 4 bases and 0 bases respectively, with 9 bases between them. Germline assignment: CDR1 LNHDA and CDR2 SQIVND (reference sequence). The DNA of the CDR3 is TGTGCCAGTAGTACCTCCGGGATGAACACTGAAGCTTTCTTT. It specifies CASSTSGMNTEAFF.

The DNA of the CDR3 is TGTGCCATCAGTGAGGGACAGTCCTACGAGCAGTACTTC. Translated, it gives CAISEGQSYEQYF. This chain joins TRBV10-3 and TRBJ2-7, with D perhaps matching TRBD1 (6 bases). The CDR3 runs to 13 residues. Per the germline V gene, CDR1 is ENHRY and CDR2 is SYGVKD. Trimming left V 2 bases short and J 1 base short, with 6 bases between.

The chain is built from TRBV2 and TRBJ1-2; TRBD1 aligns across 8 bases. Germline CDR1 and CDR2: SNHLY and FYNNEI. This CDR3 comprises 13 residues. The ends lost 3 bases at V and 7 bases at J; junction bases unmatched: 4. The CDR3 DNA is TGTGCCAGCAGTGAGGGCAGGGGGCGTGGCTACACCTTC. This sequence encodes CASSEGRGRGYTF.

J is TRBJ1-5 and V is TRBV19; 7 bases are a match to TRBD1. The junction had 4 bases not matched to a gene; V was cut back by 8 bases and J by 9 bases. The CDR3 length is 11 residues. Germline loops: CDR1 LNHDA, CDR2 SQIVND (reference sequence). CDR3 region: CASGQVRPQHF. CDR3 bases: TGTGCCAGTGGACAGGTTAGGCCCCAGCATTTT.

The chain carries TRBV9 and TRBJ2-5; TRBD1 agrees at 7 bases. CDR3 size: 15 residues. V lost 4 bases to trimming and J lost 5 bases; unmatched junction nucleotides: 11. Germline values: CDR1 SGDLS, CDR2 YYNGEE. Written as DNA, the CDR3 is TGTGCCAGCAGCTCATATACCGGGACAGAGGAGACCCAGTACTTC. Encoded protein: CASSSYTGTEETQYF. The full variable domain, rest sourced from reference TRBV9 and TRBJ2-5, is DSGVTQTPKHLITATGQRVTLRCSPRSGDLSVYWYQQSLDQGLQFLIQYYNGEERAKGNILERFSAQQFPDLHSELNLSSLELGDSALYFCASSSYTGTEETQYFGPGTRLLVL.

V and J are TRBV7-9 and TRBJ2-1, with TRBD1 as a possible D gene (6 bases). This CDR3 contains 15 residues. From germline, CDR1 is SEHNR and CDR2 FQNEAQ (reference sequence). Trimming left V 5 bases short and J 4 bases short, with 15 bases between. CDR3 nucleotide sequence: TGTGCCAGCAGCCCGCCCGGGACAACTTACAATGAGCAGTTCTTC. It specifies CASSPPGTTYNEQFF.